The 31 T cell receptor beta chains below come from one sample, sequenced in a study of CD8 T cells in Susac syndrome. The RNA input was roughly 0.45 to 1 ug, and it was reverse transcribed with random hexamers. Each CDR3 protein is one row after TCRdb ran MiXCR on the immunoSEQ multiplex PCR reads. The table includes roughly 100,000 distinct CDR3 sequences, about 96% detected once. The specimen was CD8+ T cells from PBMCs. The receptors stem from a human donor with Susac syndrome.

The chain links TRBV7-3 to TRBJ2-1, with 9 positions matching TRBD2. The junction had 7 bases not matched to a gene; V was cut back by 5 bases and J by 2 bases. CDR3 length equals 16 residues. Germline values: CDR1 SGHTA, CDR2 FQGTGA. CDR3 DNA: TGTGCCAGCAGCGTGTCTAGCGGGGATACCTACAATGAGCAGTTCTTC. Residues: CASSVSSGDTYNEQFF.

The gene calls are TRBV20-1 and TRBJ1-5; no reliable D call. CDR3 length equals 13 residues. V was pared by 4 bases and J by 4 bases, with 11 bases between. CDR1 and CDR2 (germline): DFQATT, SNEGSKA (reference sequence). CDR3 sequence: CSATTDGNQPQHF. The CDR3 DNA is TGCAGTGCTACTACCGACGGGAATCAGCCCCAGCATTTT.

The V call is TRBV6-2 or TRBV6-3, the J call TRBJ2-6; possible D gene TRBD1, 5 bases. The CDR3 consists of 15 residues. V was pared by 6 bases and J by 2 bases, with 11 bases between. Germline lookup yields CDR1 MNHEY and CDR2 SVGEGT. CDR3: CASSFRVPGANVLTF. CDR3 sequence (DNA): TGTGCCAGCAGCTTCAGGGTCCCTGGGGCCAACGTCCTGACTTTC.

This chain uses TRBV19 with TRBJ1-1; the D is unclear. Trimming shortened V by 6 bases and J by 3 bases, and 8 bases separated the two germline ends. Germline lookup yields CDR1 LNHDA and CDR2 SQIVND (reference sequence). This CDR3 comprises 12 residues. Here the CDR3 DNA reads TGTGCCAGTAGGCCCGGGTACACTGAAGCTTTCTTT. Protein sequence: CASRPGYTEAFF.

The chain combines TRBV10-3 with TRBJ1-5; the D is unclear. Per germline, CDR1 ENHRY and CDR2 SYGVKD. This CDR3 is 12 amino acids long. V was shortened by 2 bases and J by 8 bases, with 7 bases between the two germline ends. The CDR3, as DNA: TGTGCCATCAGTGAGGCTAGGGAGCCCCAGCATTTT. It yields the protein CAISEAREPQHF.

This chain uses TRBV20-1 with TRBJ1-5; 10 nucleotides line up with TRBD1. Germline V gene lookup returns CDR1 DFQATT and CDR2 SNEGSKA (reference sequence). The CDR3 sequence is 13 residues long. With V trimmed by 3 bases and J by 6 bases, 2 bases remained unmatched. As DNA, the CDR3 is TGCAGTGCTAGGTGGACAGGGGGTCAGCCCCAGCATTTT. Translating gives CSARWTGGQPQHF.

The V and J genes are TRBV20-1 and TRBJ1-6; D perhaps matches TRBD1 (5 bases). V was trimmed by 5 bases and J by 4 bases, leaving 21 bases between them. CDR3 length equals 17 residues. The germline V gene has CDR1 DFQATT and CDR2 SNEGSKA (reference sequence). In DNA, the CDR3 is TGCAGTGCTCCTCGACCCGGGACGGAATTTTATAATTCACCCCTCCACTTT. This translates into CSAPRPGTEFYNSPLHF.

This sequence joins TRBV5-1 and TRBJ2-5, with D uncertain. The CDR3 runs to 14 residues. Germline CDR1 and CDR2: SGHRS and YFSETQ. The V end was cut by 1 base, the J end by 5 bases, with 12 bases between. CDR3 DNA sequence: TGCGCCAGCAGCTTGCAAGGGTTTGACGAGACCCAGTACTTC. Amino acids: CASSLQGFDETQYF. The whole variable domain, filled in from reference TRBV5-1 and TRBJ2-5, reads KAGVTQTPRYLIKTRGQQVTLSCSPISGHRSVSWYQQTPGQGLQFLFEYFSETQRNKGNFPGRFSGRQFSNSRSEMNVSTLELGDSALYLCASSLQGFDETQYFGPGTRLLVL.

The chain has TRBV30 and TRBJ2-5, with a weak D call TRBD2 (6 bases). This CDR3 comprises 13 residues. The germline CDR1 and CDR2 sequences are GTSNPN and SVGIG (reference sequence). Trimming left V 0 bases short and J 2 bases short, with 7 bases between. As DNA, the CDR3 is TGTGCCTGGAGTGTGGAGGGACAAGAGACCCAGTACTTC. Its translation: CAWSVEGQETQYF.

The chain is built from TRBV30 and TRBJ2-3; D may match TRBD1 or TRBD2 (5 bases each). This CDR3 is built from 14 residues. Per the germline V gene, CDR1 is GTSNPN and CDR2 is SVGIG (reference sequence). With 0 bases removed from V and 4 bases from J, the gap between germline ends came to 11 bases. CDR3 amino acids: CAWSVNGGSDTQYF. As DNA, the CDR3 is TGTGCCTGGAGTGTTAATGGGGGATCAGATACGCAGTATTTT.

The chain employs TRBV11-3 and TRBJ1-1, with D unclear. V was clipped by 0 bases and J by 6 bases, with 11 bases between them. The CDR3 extends over 14 amino acids. Looked up from germline, CDR1 is SGHNT and CDR2 is YENEEA. CDR3 DNA: TGTGCCAGCAGCTTAGAGGCCCTGACGGCTGAAGCTTTCTTT. Its protein is CASSLEALTAEAFF.

The chain employs TRBV29-1 and TRBJ1-2; no definite D call. The CDR3 totals 12 residues. Germline values: CDR1 SQVTM, CDR2 ANQGSEA. V was trimmed by 4 bases and J by 2 bases, leaving 8 bases between them. The CDR3 coding sequence is TGCAGCGTTGTAGGCAGCAACTATGGCTACACCTTC. Encoded protein: CSVVGSNYGYTF. The full variable domain, rest sourced from reference TRBV29-1 and TRBJ1-2, is SAVISQKPSRDICQRGTSLTIQCQVDSQVTMMFWYRQQPGQSLTLIATANQGSEATYESGFVIDKFPISRPNLTFSTLTVSNMSPEDSSIYLCSVVGSNYGYTFGSGTRLTVV.

The V gene is TRBV12-5, the J gene TRBJ1-6; no clear D gene. This CDR3 is built from 13 residues. Between the trimmed V and J ends, which lost 3 bases and 15 bases, there was a span of 15 bases. Germline CDR1 and CDR2: LGHNT and FRNRAP. The CDR3 DNA reads as TGTGCTAGTGGTTTTTCCTCCGGCGGTCTCCTCCACTTT. Its translation is CASGFSSGGLLHF.

The chain combines TRBV12-3 or TRBV12-4 with TRBJ1-2; TRBD1 matches at 7 bases. V was clipped by 5 bases and J by 8 bases; unmatched bases: 5. The CDR3 is 12 residues long. The CDR3 protein is CASSPGQEGYTF. CDR3 DNA: TGTGCCAGCAGTCCCGGACAGGAGGGCTACACCTTC.

The V call is TRBV11-2, the J call TRBJ2-7, with D perhaps matching TRBD2 (5 bases). The V end lost 3 bases, the J end lost 4 bases, and 16 bases lay between the germline ends. There are 15 residues in the CDR3. Per germline, CDR1 SGHAT and CDR2 FQNNGV. The DNA for the CDR3 is TGTGCCAGCAGCTTCGGAAGCGGCGGACCTTACGAGCAGTACTTC. It codes for CASSFGSGGPYEQYF.

The rearrangement joins TRBV7-9 to TRBJ1-5; D not certain. CDR3 length: 14 amino acids. Germline V gene sequence: CDR1 SEHNR, CDR2 FQNEAQ (reference sequence). Trimming took 6 bases from V and 3 from J, leaving 12 bases between them. The chain's CDR3 is CASSSPGLNQPQHF. In DNA, the CDR3 is TGTGCCAGCAGTTCCCCCGGGCTCAATCAGCCCCAGCATTTT.

This clonotype was detected only once. This chain joins TRBV9 and TRBJ1-1, with 8 bases that match TRBD1. This CDR3 region has 16 residues. Per germline, CDR1 SGDLS and CDR2 YYNGEE. Trimming took 3 bases from V and 5 from J; bases not matched to a gene: 12. The CDR3 DNA reads TGTGCCAGCAGCGCCAATCCGACAGGGGTCGGAACTGAAGCTTTCTTT. Its protein is CASSANPTGVGTEAFF.

The gene calls are TRBV18 and TRBJ1-3; tentatively, D is TRBD1 (6 bases). The V end lost 2 bases, the J end lost 2 bases, and 16 bases lay between the germline ends. The CDR3 has 17 residues. Germline lookup yields CDR1 KGHSH and CDR2 LQKENI. DNA of the CDR3: TGTGCCAGCTCACCATCCCTGGACAGCGGCCCTGGAAACACCATATATTTT. Protein sequence: CASSPSLDSGPGNTIYF. The complete variable domain, with remaining parts taken from reference TRBV18 and TRBJ1-3, reads NAGVMQNPRHLVRRRGQEARLRCSPMKGHSHVYWYRQLPEEGLKFMVYLQKENIIDESGMPKERFSAEFPKEGPSILRIQQVVRGDSAAYFCASSPSLDSGPGNTIYFGEGSWLTVV.

The chain links TRBV2 to TRBJ2-3; D is unclear. The CDR3 totals 12 residues. V was clipped by 1 base and J by 5 bases, with 4 bases between them. Germline values: CDR1 SNHLY, CDR2 FYNNEI. CDR3 bases: TGTGCCAGCAGTGAAGGGCAAGATACGCAGTATTTT. This encodes CASSEGQDTQYF.

The V and J genes are TRBV3-1 and TRBJ1-4, with D unresolved. Trimming pared 2 bases from V and 10 bases from J, leaving 14 bases between. The CDR3 is made up of 14 amino acids. Germline V gene data show CDR1 as LGHDT and CDR2 as YNNKEL (reference sequence). The CDR3 protein is CASSQSTLRGKLFF. The CDR3 DNA reads TGTGCCAGCAGCCAAAGCACCCTGCGGGGAAAACTGTTTTTT. The full variable domain, with the rest looked up from reference TRBV3-1 and TRBJ1-4, is DTAVSQTPKYLVTQMGNDKSIKCEQNLGHDTMYWYKQDSKKFLKIMFSYNNKELIINETVPNRFSPKSPDKAHLNLHINSLELGDSAVYFCASSQSTLRGKLFFGSGTQLSVL.

The V call is TRBV29-1, the J call TRBJ1-6; no clear D. CDR1 SQVTM and CDR2 ANQGSEA come from the germline V gene. The CDR3 is 13 amino acids. Trimming removed 8 bases at V and 8 bases at J, with 16 bases between. CDR3 region: CSTGQNKDSPLHF. CDR3 DNA: TGCAGCACGGGCCAGAACAAGGATTCACCCCTCCACTTT.

This chain uses TRBV15 with TRBJ2-4; unclear D gene. CDR1 and CDR2 (germline): LNHNV, YYDKDF (reference sequence). The CDR3 has 13 residues. V lost 1 base, J lost 0 bases, and 1 base lay in between. CDR3 loop: CATSRAAKNIQYF. DNA of the CDR3: TGTGCCACCAGCAGAGCAGCCAAAAACATTCAGTACTTC.

This clonotype has just one count. The chain recombines TRBV6-1 with TRBJ2-3; 9 nucleotides align to TRBD1. The ends lost 5 bases at V and 4 bases at J; junction bases unmatched: 13. The CDR3 contains 17 residues. CDR1 is MNHNS and CDR2 is SASEGT in the germline V gene. The DNA of the CDR3 is TGTGCCAGCAGTAATGCTAATAGGGACAGGGAAGCAGATACGCAGTATTTT. This codes for CASSNANRDREADTQYF.

The genes are TRBV20-1 and TRBJ2-2, with D tentatively TRBD2 (6 bases). The CDR3 has 12 residues. CDR1 and CDR2 from the germline V gene are DFQATT and SNEGSKA (reference sequence). The ends were cut back, 3 bases at V and 4 bases at J, with 6 bases in the middle. The CDR3 protein is CSARGGTGELFF. The CDR3 DNA sequence: TGCAGTGCTAGGGGGGGCACCGGGGAGCTGTTTTTT.

The chain recombines TRBV20-1 with TRBJ1-5, with 9 positions matching TRBD1. Germline V lookup: CDR1 DFQATT, CDR2 SNEGSKA (reference sequence). This CDR3 region has 15 residues. Losses at the gene ends were 3 bases for V and 3 bases for J; bases not matched to a gene: 6. CDR3: CSARWDRAPNQPQHF. CDR3 coding DNA: TGCAGTGCTAGGTGGGACAGGGCCCCCAATCAGCCCCAGCATTTT.

This chain connects TRBV3-1 to TRBJ1-2, with no clear D. The CDR3 runs 13 residues. Germline values: CDR1 LGHDT, CDR2 YNNKEL (reference sequence). V was cut by 0 bases and J by 7 bases, with 9 bases left in between. CDR3 sequence: CASSQDPWGGYTF. The CDR3 DNA sequence: TGTGCCAGCAGCCAAGATCCCTGGGGTGGCTACACCTTC.

This sequence joins TRBV9 and TRBJ2-7; 11 bases are a match to TRBD2. This CDR3 is 14 amino acids long. CDR1 SGDLS and CDR2 YYNGEE come from the germline V gene. Trimming cost V 6 bases and J 5 bases; bases outside gene matches: 7. DNA for the CDR3: TGTGCCAGCAACCCTAGCGGGGGGTTTGACGAGCAGTACTTC. Protein sequence: CASNPSGGFDEQYF.

The chain recombines TRBV6-1 with TRBJ2-7; D remains ambiguous. The germline V gene encodes CDR1 MNHNS and CDR2 SASEGT. The CDR3 is 12 amino acids. V lost 7 bases, J lost 2 bases, and 9 bases lay in between. CDR3 nucleotide sequence: TGTGCCAGCAAGCGCTGGACCTACGAGCAGTACTTC. This sequence encodes CASKRWTYEQYF.

The chain recombines TRBV2 with TRBJ2-7; 7 bases map to TRBD2. The CDR3 is 12 amino acids. Unmatched junction bases numbered 0, after V lost 5 bases and J lost 2 bases. Germline loops: CDR1 SNHLY, CDR2 FYNNEI. The CDR3 region is CASSSGAYEQYF. The CDR3 DNA follows: TGTGCCAGCAGTAGCGGGGCCTACGAGCAGTACTTC.

V usage is TRBV15 and J usage is TRBJ1-2; the match to TRBD1 covers 7 bases. This CDR3 comprises 15 residues. Germline V gene sequence: CDR1 LNHNV, CDR2 YYDKDF (reference sequence). V was clipped by 5 bases and J by 4 bases; unmatched bases: 10. The CDR3 region is CATSPMSGTVYGYTF. DNA of the CDR3: TGTGCCACCAGCCCAATGTCCGGGACAGTCTATGGCTACACCTTC.

The gene calls are TRBV5-6 and TRBJ1-2; the D gene is possibly TRBD1 (6 bases). CDR3 size: 14 residues. The V end was cut by 2 bases, the J end by 5 bases, with 13 bases between. CDR1 and CDR2 (germline): SGHDT, YYEEEE. In DNA form, the CDR3 reads TGTGCCAGCAGCTTACGCAAGGGGGAGTATGGCTACACCTTC. This gives the protein CASSLRKGEYGYTF.